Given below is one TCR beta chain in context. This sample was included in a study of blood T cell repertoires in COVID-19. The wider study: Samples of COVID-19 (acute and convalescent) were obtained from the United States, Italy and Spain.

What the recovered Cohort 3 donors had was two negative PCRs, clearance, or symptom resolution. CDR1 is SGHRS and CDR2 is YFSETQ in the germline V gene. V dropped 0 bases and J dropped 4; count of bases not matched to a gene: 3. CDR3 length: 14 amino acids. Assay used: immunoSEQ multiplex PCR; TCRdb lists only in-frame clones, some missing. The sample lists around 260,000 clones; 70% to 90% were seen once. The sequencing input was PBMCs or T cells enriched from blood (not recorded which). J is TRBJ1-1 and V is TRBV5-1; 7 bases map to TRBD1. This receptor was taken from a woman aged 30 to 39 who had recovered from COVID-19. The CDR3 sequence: CASSLDRGGTEAFF. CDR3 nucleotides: TGCGCCAGCAGCTTGGACAGGGGTGGCACTGAAGCTTTCTTT.